Listed below are T cell receptor beta chains from one sample, sequenced in a study of chemoradiotherapy in HPV16-positive cancers. Only in-frame clones appear in the TCRdb table, and some are missing; sequencing was by immunoSEQ multiplex PCR. The sample shows approximately 50,000 clones, about 92% of them seen only once. The sample was blood, taken from a patient who underwent chemoradiotherapy. Receptors originate from a human donor with HPV-associated anogenital cancer. Each CDR3 is given with its conserved first and last residue. A D gene is named only where the DNA matches it firmly. Size is omitted from some rows. Given values are once, few, many or a class for expanded clones.

cdr3_length	j_call	d_call	clone_size	v_call	cdr3_aa	cdr3_nt
16	TRBJ1-6	-	-	TRBV7-9	CASGRFLLSGGSPLHF	TGTGCCAGCGGCCGCTTCCTCCTTTCCGGGGGTTCACCCCTCCACTTT
16	TRBJ2-3	TRBD1	few	TRBV5-1	CASSLGEGQGKDTQYF	TGCGCCAGCAGCTTGGGCGAGGGACAGGGGAAAGATACGCAGTATTTT
13	TRBJ1-1	TRBD1	-	TRBV6-5	CASTRQGNTEAFF	TGTGCCAGCACCCGACAGGGGAACACTGAAGCTTTCTTT
17	TRBJ2-2	-	few	TRBV4-3	CASSQDLSRLAHGELFF	TGCGCCAGCAGCCAAGATCTTAGTCGACTCGCCCACGGGGAGCTGTTTTTT
12	TRBJ2-7	-	once	TRBV30	CAWSKGSYEQYF	TGTGCCTGGAGTAAGGGTTCCTACGAGCAGTACTTC
14	TRBJ2-5	-	-	TRBV18	CASSPGGTRETQYF	TGTGCCAGCTCACCGGGGGGTACCCGAGAGACCCAGTACTTC
16	TRBJ2-5	-	-	TRBV5-8	CASSLGAGNGQETQYF	TGTGCCAGCAGCTTGGGTGCAGGGAACGGGCAAGAGACCCAGTACTTC
14	TRBJ1-2	TRBD1	-	TRBV9	CASTDRDSNYGYTF	TGTGCCAGCACGGACCGGGACAGTAACTATGGCTACACCTTC
14	TRBJ2-1	-	-	TRBV5-4	CASSSDPSYNEQFF	TGTGCCAGCAGCTCGGACCCCTCCTACAATGAGCAGTTCTTC
15	TRBJ2-5	-	-	TRBV15	CATSRARTTGETQYF	TGTGCCACCAGCAGAGCGCGGACGACGGGAGAGACCCAGTACTTC
14	TRBJ2-7	-	-	TRBV27	CASRIDLWAYEQYF	TGTGCCAGCAGGATCGACCTATGGGCCTACGAGCAGTACTTC
15	TRBJ1-2	TRBD1	-	TRBV6-1	CASSEGSGGYYGYTF	TGTGCCAGCAGTGAAGGCTCAGGGGGATACTATGGCTACACCTTC
14	TRBJ2-2	-	-	TRBV2	CASSYTSNTGELFF	TGTGCCAGCAGTTACACTTCGAACACCGGGGAGCTGTTTTTT
15	TRBJ2-3	TRBD2	-	TRBV9	CASSVVLAGTDTQYF	TGTGCCAGCAGCGTAGTTCTAGCGGGCACAGATACGCAGTATTTT
14	TRBJ2-5	TRBD2	once	TRBV19	CASSIDSGSGAQYF	TGTGCCAGTAGTATAGATTCGGGGAGCGGGGCCCAGTACTTC
18	TRBJ1-4	-	few	TRBV30	CAWSPPEWELLTNEKLFF	TGTGCCTGGAGTCCCCCTGAGTGGGAATTATTGACTAATGAAAAACTGTTTTTT
14	TRBJ1-2	-	-	TRBV5-6	CASSWGTENYGYTF	TGTGCCAGCAGCTGGGGGACGGAGAATTATGGCTACACCTTC
13	TRBJ1-3	-	-	TRBV30	CAWRGRRGNTIYF	TGTGCCTGGAGAGGGAGACGCGGAAACACCATATATTTT
15	TRBJ1-2	TRBD1	few	TRBV7-2	CASSPLLGQGGGYTF	TGTGCCAGCAGCCCATTACTGGGACAGGGAGGCGGCTACACCTTC
17	TRBJ2-3	-	-	TRBV12-5	CASPWGTGAFSTDTQYF	TGTGCTAGTCCATGGGGAACGGGGGCCTTTAGCACAGATACGCAGTATTTT
15	TRBJ1-5	TRBD1	once	TRBV6-6	CASRPGQGSNQPQHF	TGTGCCAGCAGGCCGGGACAGGGAAGCAATCAGCCCCAGCATTTT
15	TRBJ2-7	-	-	TRBV7-2	CASSLIPLDSYEQYF	TGTGCCAGCAGCTTAATCCCCCTAGACTCCTACGAGCAGTACTTC
14	TRBJ2-3	-	-	TRBV2	CASNVGVAINTQYF	TGTGCAAGCAACGTCGGGGTAGCAATAAATACGCAGTATTTT
15	TRBJ2-7	-	-	TRBV5-8	CASSLIGDPLYEQYF	TGTGCCAGCAGCTTGATCGGGGATCCCCTCTACGAGCAGTACTTC
15	TRBJ1-6	TRBD1	-	TRBV19	CASSTGQADNSPLHF	TGTGCCAGTAGTACCGGACAGGCCGATAATTCACCCCTCCACTTT
16	TRBJ2-1	TRBD1	once	TRBV5-1	CASSLVRTGVTNEQFF	TGCGCCAGCAGCTTGGTTCGGACAGGGGTAACGAATGAGCAGTTCTTC
16	TRBJ2-3	-	-	TRBV4-3	CASSPVTRTRTDTQYF	TGCGCCAGCAGCCCGGTGACGAGAACTCGCACAGATACGCAGTATTTT
17	TRBJ1-2	TRBD1	-	TRBV9	CASSVGGGQSARDGYTF	TGTGCCAGCAGCGTAGGAGGGGGACAGTCGGCCAGGGATGGCTACACCTTC
12	TRBJ1-6	TRBD1	-	TRBV6-1	CATPGQGSPLHF	TGTGCCACCCCGGGACAGGGATCACCCCTCCACTTT